These 28 T cell receptor beta chains originate from one sample sequenced in a study of OX40 agonist ivuxolimab in advanced cancers. The library was obtained by the immunoSEQ multiplex PCR assay. TCRdb took this table from immuneACCESS and kept in-frame rearrangements with V and J called. Such tables lack part of the clones; where checked against another copy, unresolved V genes explain under half of the gap, and the rest is unexplained. The sample table holds 77,000 or so clones, of which 94% were seen once. Of the sample, around 20% is held by the ten largest clones. Sequencing was performed on CD4+ or CD8+ T cells sorted from blood, taken in a trial of the OX40 agonist ivuxolimab. The receptors come from an adult with an advanced solid tumor such as melanoma, head and neck, liver or kidney cancer.

The chain combines TRBV19 with TRBJ2-1; the D gene is possibly TRBD1 (6 bases). This CDR3 contains 16 residues. The V gene's germline CDR1 is LNHDA and CDR2 SQIVND (reference sequence). With 5 bases removed from V and 3 bases from J, the gap between germline ends came to 17 bases. The CDR3 nucleotides read TGTGCCAGTAGTCCTCTAGGGGGATACATCTACAATGAGCAGTTCTTC. Translation gives CASSPLGGYIYNEQFF.

This sequence joins TRBV7-3 and TRBJ2-7, with unresolved D. The germline V gene encodes CDR1 SGHTA and CDR2 FQGTGA. The ends were cut back, 5 bases at V and 4 bases at J, with 12 bases in the middle. This CDR3 comprises 13 residues. The CDR3 DNA reads as TGTGCCAGCAGCCCCAGCTACACTTACGAGCAGTACTTC. Protein sequence: CASSPSYTYEQYF.

This chain links TRBV4-3 with TRBJ2-7, with D perhaps matching TRBD1 (6 bases). V was shortened by 3 bases and J by 0 bases, with 9 bases between the two germline ends. This CDR3 is built from 14 residues. The germline CDR1 and CDR2 sequences are LGHNA and YSLEER. CDR3 DNA sequence: TGCGCCAGCAGCCAGGGACAAATCTCCTACGAGCAGTACTTC. Its protein is CASSQGQISYEQYF.

The rearrangement uses TRBV7-6 and TRBJ1-5; TRBD1 aligns across 7 bases. CDR1 SGHVS and CDR2 FNYEAQ come from the germline V gene. The trim removed 5 bases at V and 5 bases at J, leaving 9 bases unmatched. The CDR3 has 15 amino acids. CDR3 residues: CASSPEAGGYQPQHF. CDR3 nucleotide sequence: TGTGCCAGCAGCCCCGAGGCAGGGGGGTATCAGCCCCAGCATTTT.

This rearrangement joins TRBV4-3 to TRBJ1-5; D is uncertain. The CDR3 loop spans 14 amino acids. CDR1 and CDR2 from the germline V gene are LGHNA and YSLEER. Deletions cut 1 base from V and 5 bases from J, with 9 bases between. CDR3 in DNA: TGCGCCAGCAGCCAAGTAACGGCCGATCAGCCCCAGCATTTT. This sequence encodes CASSQVTADQPQHF.

This clone occurred once. V gene TRBV29-1 combines with J gene TRBJ2-2; 11 nucleotides line up with TRBD1. The CDR3 contains 14 residues. The V gene's germline CDR1 is SQVTM and CDR2 ANQGSEA. The junction had 2 bases not matched to a gene; V was cut back by 4 bases and J by 4 bases. DNA of the CDR3: TGCAGCGTTGTGGGGACAGGGGGCACCGGGGAGCTGTTTTTT. Its protein product is CSVVGTGGTGELFF.

The gene calls are TRBV29-1 and TRBJ2-7, with 14 bases matching TRBD2. Germline V gene sequence: CDR1 SQVTM, CDR2 ANQGSEA. The CDR3 consists of 17 residues. J was trimmed by 0 bases and V by 8 bases; bases with no gene match: 12. CDR3 sequence reads: CSIRAGLAGGPSYEQYF. In DNA, the CDR3 is TGCAGCATACGCGCCGGACTAGCGGGAGGACCCTCCTACGAGCAGTACTTC.

This CDR3 is CASSPNRQGATGTQYF. In DNA, the CDR3 is TGTGCCAGCAGTCCAAATCGACAGGGGGCGACGGGGACCCAGTACTTC. The J gene is TRBJ2-5, the V gene TRBV28, with 10 bases aligning to TRBD1. Germline trimming cut 5 bases from V and 7 bases from J; bases unmatched to any gene: 13. The CDR3 sequence is 16 residues long. CDR1 is MDHEN, CDR2 SYDVKM, per germline.

The chain combines TRBV27 with TRBJ2-1; D might be TRBD1 or TRBD2, each matching 6 bases. This CDR3 contains 14 residues. CDR1 is MNHEY, CDR2 SMNVEV, per germline (reference sequence). V dropped 11 bases and J dropped 5 bases, with 19 bases sitting between them. The CDR3 region has the DNA TGTGCCGCCCGGGGGCGGGTTTGGGACAATGAGCAGTTCTTC. Protein product: CAARGRVWDNEQFF.

The gene calls are TRBV4-3 and TRBJ1-2, with 8 bases that match TRBD1. J was trimmed by 4 bases and V by 4 bases; bases with no gene match: 8. Per germline, CDR1 LGHNA and CDR2 YSLEER. CDR3 length: 15 amino acids. CDR3 loop: CASSLQGAAAYGYTF. The CDR3, as DNA: TGCGCCAGCAGCCTCCAGGGGGCCGCTGCCTATGGCTACACCTTC.

The CDR3 region has the DNA TGTGCCGCCCGGTCATTAACAGGGCTTAATGAAAAACTGTTTTTT. Protein sequence: CAARSLTGLNEKLFF. The chain uses TRBV6-1 and TRBJ1-4; possibly TRBD1 for D (6 bases). The CDR3 extends over 15 amino acids. Deletions cut 11 bases from V and 4 bases from J, with 20 bases between. Germline loops: CDR1 MNHNS, CDR2 SASEGT.

This clone came up once. The V and J genes are TRBV19 and TRBJ2-3; D not resolved. The CDR3 contains 15 residues. The germline V gene has CDR1 LNHDA and CDR2 SQIVND (reference sequence). V dropped 5 bases and J dropped 2 bases, with 14 bases sitting between them. CDR3 amino acids: CASSPAEVYTDTQYF. The CDR3 DNA sequence: TGTGCCAGTAGTCCGGCAGAAGTTTACACAGATACGCAGTATTTT.

The chain couples TRBV7-6 to TRBJ1-1; 7 bases map to TRBD1. The germline V gene has CDR1 SGHVS and CDR2 FNYEAQ. The CDR3 loop spans 15 amino acids. The J segment lost 5 bases and the V segment lost 1 base, leaving 7 bases of the junction unmatched. CDR3 protein: CASSLEAGGRTEAFF. The CDR3 DNA is TGTGCCAGCAGCTTAGAGGCAGGGGGGAGGACTGAAGCTTTCTTT.

The chain couples TRBV6-5 to TRBJ2-1; no reliable D call. Germline V CDR1 and CDR2: MNHEY, SVGAGI. V was clipped by 1 base and J by 9 bases, with 10 bases between them. This CDR3 spans 13 amino acids. In DNA, the CDR3 is TGTGCCAGCAGTTACTTCCCTACAATTGAGCAGTTCTTC. It yields the protein CASSYFPTIEQFF.

On this clone: Given the absence of the conserved phenylalanine or tryptophan at the CDR3 end, a read error is likely. The DNA is omitted, as the CDR3 cannot be located on it reliably, and the CDR3 follows TCRdb's listing. V is TRBV3-1 (or the pseudogene TRBV3-2) and J is TRBJ1-1; the table's D call, TRBD1, has no DNA check behind it. Germline V gives CDR1 LGHDT, CDR2 YNNKEL (reference sequence). The CDR3 length equals 9 residues, ends included. The CDR3 protein is CASSPDPRI.

The chain employs TRBV11-2 and TRBJ2-7, with TRBD1 as a possible D gene (6 bases). Trimming took 4 bases from V and 1 from J, leaving 17 bases between them. This CDR3 has 16 amino acids. Per germline, CDR1 SGHAT and CDR2 FQNNGV. The CDR3 loop is CASSSTFTGLSYEQYF. CDR3 nucleotides: TGTGCCAGCAGCTCAACCTTTACAGGGTTGTCCTACGAGCAGTACTTC.

This sequence joins TRBV5-1 and TRBJ1-2; D perhaps matches TRBD1 (5 bases). The CDR3 is made up of 16 amino acids. Germline V gene lookup returns CDR1 SGHRS and CDR2 YFSETQ. V lost 6 bases to trimming and J lost 4 bases, with 22 bases between them. DNA for the CDR3: TGCGCCAGCAACCCCGGGCAGGGCCAGTATTTCTATGGCTACACCTTC. Protein product: CASNPGQGQYFYGYTF.

The genes are TRBV5-4 and TRBJ2-7; 8 bases match TRBD2. The CDR3 runs to 14 residues. Germline lookup yields CDR1 SGHNT and CDR2 YYREEE (reference sequence). V was clipped by 4 bases and J by 4 bases; unmatched bases: 7. CDR3 sequence (DNA): TGTGCCAGCAGCCCGGGACTAGTGGGGTACGAGCAGTACTTC. Translating it yields CASSPGLVGYEQYF.

The chain recombines TRBV7-6 with TRBJ1-1; no definite D call. With 0 bases removed from V and 6 bases from J, the gap between germline ends came to 14 bases. CDR3 length: 15 residues. CDR1 and CDR2 from the germline V gene are SGHVS and FNYEAQ. CDR3 DNA sequence: TGTGCCAGCAGCTTAGCGGGCAGGCCGGGTGCTGAAGCTTTCTTT. Amino acid sequence: CASSLAGRPGAEAFF. Supplemented by reference TRBV7-6 and TRBJ1-1, the full variable domain reads GAGVSQSPRYKVTKRGQDVALRCDPISGHVSLYWYRQALGQGPEFLTYFNYEAQQDKSGLPNDRFSAERPEGSISTLTIQRTEQRDSAMYRCASSLAGRPGAEAFFGQGTRLTVV.

The chain recombines TRBV27 with TRBJ2-7; weak D call: TRBD1 (6 bases). The CDR3 has 13 residues. The V end lost 7 bases, the J end lost 5 bases, and 15 bases lay between the germline ends. Germline V gives CDR1 MNHEY, CDR2 SMNVEV (reference sequence). CDR3 amino acids: CASMGQGSDEQYF. The CDR3 DNA is TGTGCCAGCATGGGGCAGGGGAGCGACGAGCAGTACTTC.

The V and J genes are TRBV4-3 and TRBJ1-4; 8 bases align to TRBD1. The CDR3 is made up of 15 amino acids. From germline, CDR1 is LGHNA and CDR2 YSLEER. The junction had 3 bases not matched to a gene; V was cut back by 1 base and J by 5 bases. The chain's CDR3 is CASSQGTGLNEKLFF. Written as DNA, the CDR3 is TGCGCCAGCAGCCAAGGGACAGGGCTGAATGAAAAACTGTTTTTT.

This clone was observed a single time. In nucleotides, the CDR3 is TGTGCCAGCAGCTTGAATGGAGGTAGCACAGATACGCAGTATTTT. Translated, it gives CASSLNGGSTDTQYF. The gene calls are TRBV11-3 and TRBJ2-3; possible D gene TRBD2, 5 bases. In germline, CDR1 is SGHNT, CDR2 YENEEA. This CDR3 contains 15 residues. V was pared by 3 bases and J by 0 bases, with 10 bases between.

The rearrangement uses TRBV5-4 and TRBJ2-3, with a weak D call TRBD2 (6 bases). This CDR3 has 19 amino acids. Germline V gene data show CDR1 as SGHNT and CDR2 as YYREEE (reference sequence). Trimming cost V 4 bases and J 0 bases, with 24 bases left between them. For the CDR3, the DNA is TGTGCCAGCAGCCATCCCTTTCGGGACTCCATCTCTAGCACAGATACGCAGTATTTT. Translation: CASSHPFRDSISSTDTQYF.

The genes are TRBV19 and TRBJ1-1; D uncertain. Trimming pared 10 bases from V and 4 bases from J, leaving 19 bases between. The CDR3 is 14 amino acids. Germline V lookup: CDR1 LNHDA, CDR2 SQIVND (reference sequence). The CDR3: CATSPGSPPTEAFF. The CDR3 nucleotides read TGTGCCACAAGCCCGGGATCGCCCCCCACTGAAGCTTTCTTT. Using reference TRBV19 and TRBJ1-1 for the parts outside the CDR3, the full variable domain is DGGITQSPKYLFRKEGQNVTLSCEQNLNHDAMYWYRQDPGQGLRLIYYSQIVNDFQKGDIAEGYSVSREKKESFPLTVTSAQKNPTAFYLCATSPGSPPTEAFFGQGTRLTVV.

This clone has just one count. This chain links TRBV4-3 with TRBJ2-7; TRBD2 might be the D (6 bases). This CDR3 has 16 residues. CDR1 and CDR2 (germline): LGHNA, YSLEER. Trimming stripped 0 bases from V and 3 bases from J, with 15 bases between. The CDR3, as DNA: TGCGCCAGCAGCCAAGATATCTGGGGAGGTGGCTACGAGCAGTACTTC. This encodes CASSQDIWGGGYEQYF.

The V and J genes are TRBV7-8 and TRBJ2-3; no firm D call. V dropped 8 bases and J dropped 4 bases, with 16 bases sitting between them. CDR3 length: 14 amino acids. Germline V lookup: CDR1 SGHVS, CDR2 FQNEAQ. The CDR3 nucleotides are TGTGCCAGCGGCGCCACTTCGGGCGCAGATACGCAGTATTTT. Translation gives CASGATSGADTQYF.

The chain carries TRBV6-5 and TRBJ1-2, with D perhaps TRBD1 (6 bases). V lost 2 bases to trimming and J lost 2 bases, with 12 bases between them. The CDR3 contains 15 residues. Germline CDR1 and CDR2: MNHEY and SVGAGI. CDR3: CASSYEGGGNYGYTF. In nucleotides, the CDR3 is TGTGCCAGCAGTTACGAGGGGGGCGGAAACTATGGCTACACCTTC.

The J gene is TRBJ1-1, the V gene TRBV14, with D unresolved. Trimming took 2 bases from V and 1 from J, leaving 23 bases between them. CDR1 SGHDN and CDR2 FVKESK come from the germline V gene. The CDR3 spans 19 residues. CDR3 region: CASSQWMGMPDSGNTEAFF. The CDR3 DNA reads as TGTGCCAGCAGCCAATGGATGGGGATGCCGGATAGCGGGAACACTGAAGCTTTCTTT.